This section outlines one T cell receptor beta chain sequence together with its context. Authors' methods: Cell counts per sample came from amplifying reference gene primers. Assay: immunoSEQ multiplex PCR; the TCRdb copy retains only in-frame clones and omits some. D and trimming come from the DNA, and the V and J calls and clone size come from that table. The data show about 100,000 clones, more than 90% seen once. This sample was taken from a study of blood T cell repertoires in COVID-19. From germline, CDR1 is WSHSY and CDR2 SAAADI. V lost 2 bases, J lost 4 bases, and 9 bases lay in between. The length of the CDR3 is 13 residues.

The sample was peripheral blood. The source is a man in his 70s with acute or convalescent COVID-19. This chain joins TRBV10-2 and TRBJ2-7; maybe TRBD2 (6 bases). The CDR3 DNA follows: TGCGCCAGCAGTGAGGGGACTTATTACGAGCAGTACTTC. The encoded protein is CASSEGTYYEQYF.